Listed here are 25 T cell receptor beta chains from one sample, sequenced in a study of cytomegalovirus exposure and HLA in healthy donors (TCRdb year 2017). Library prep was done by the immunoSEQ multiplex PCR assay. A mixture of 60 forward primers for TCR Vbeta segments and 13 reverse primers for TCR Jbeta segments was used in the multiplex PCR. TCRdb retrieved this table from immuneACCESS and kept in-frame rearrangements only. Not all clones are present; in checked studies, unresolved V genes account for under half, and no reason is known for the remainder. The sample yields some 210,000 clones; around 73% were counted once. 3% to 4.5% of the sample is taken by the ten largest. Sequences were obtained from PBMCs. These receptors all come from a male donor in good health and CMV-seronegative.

CDR3 sequence: CASSFSSGSTAEQFF. DNA for the CDR3: TGTGCCAGCAGCTTCTCCTCCGGAAGCACAGCTGAGCAGTTCTTC. The V and J genes are TRBV11-3 and TRBJ2-1; D not resolved. CDR1 SGHNT and CDR2 YENEEA come from the germline V gene. V dropped 3 bases and J dropped 9 bases, with 18 bases sitting between them. The CDR3 runs to 15 residues.

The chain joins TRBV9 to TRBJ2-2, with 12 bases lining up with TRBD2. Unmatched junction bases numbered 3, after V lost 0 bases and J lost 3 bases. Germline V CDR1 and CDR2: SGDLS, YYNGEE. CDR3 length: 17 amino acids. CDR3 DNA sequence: TGTGCCAGCAGCGTAGCTAGCGGGAGGGGAGACACCGGGGAGCTGTTTTTT. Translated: CASSVASGRGDTGELFF. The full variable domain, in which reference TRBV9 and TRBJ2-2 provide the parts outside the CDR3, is DSGVTQTPKHLITATGQRVTLRCSPRSGDLSVYWYQQSLDQGLQFLIQYYNGEERAKGNILERFSAQQFPDLHSELNLSSLELGDSALYFCASSVASGRGDTGELFFGEGSRLTVL.

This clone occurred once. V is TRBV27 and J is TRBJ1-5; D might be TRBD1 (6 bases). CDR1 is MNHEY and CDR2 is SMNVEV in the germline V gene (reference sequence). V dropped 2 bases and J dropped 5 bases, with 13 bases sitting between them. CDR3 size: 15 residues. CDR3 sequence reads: CASSLVPPGDQPQHF. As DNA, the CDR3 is TGTGCCAGCAGTTTAGTCCCCCCAGGGGATCAGCCCCAGCATTTT.

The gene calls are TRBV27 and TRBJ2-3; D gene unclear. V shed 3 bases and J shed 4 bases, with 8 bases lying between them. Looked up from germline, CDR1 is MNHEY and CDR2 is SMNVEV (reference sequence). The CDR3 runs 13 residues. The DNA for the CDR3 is TGTGCCAGCAGTTTTCAGAGGTCAGATACGCAGTATTTT. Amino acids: CASSFQRSDTQYF.

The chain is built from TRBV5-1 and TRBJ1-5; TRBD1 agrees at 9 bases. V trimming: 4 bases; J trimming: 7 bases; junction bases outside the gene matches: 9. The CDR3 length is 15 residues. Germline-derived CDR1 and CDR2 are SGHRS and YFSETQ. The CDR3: CASSQTTGGTQPQHF. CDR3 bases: TGCGCCAGCAGCCAAACGACAGGGGGGACCCAGCCCCAGCATTTT.

CDR3 sequence: CASSSGFGPDTQYF. The CDR3 DNA is TGTGCCAGCAGCTCAGGGTTTGGGCCAGATACGCAGTATTTT. The rearrangement uses TRBV5-6 and TRBJ2-3; D is perhaps TRBD1 (5 bases). Germline V gene lookup returns CDR1 SGHDT and CDR2 YYEEEE. Between the trimmed V and J ends, which lost 3 bases and 4 bases, there was a span of 12 bases. CDR3 size: 14 residues. The full variable domain, in which reference TRBV5-6 and TRBJ2-3 provide the parts outside the CDR3, is DAGVTQSPTHLIKTRGQQVTLRCSPKSGHDTVSWYQQALGQGPQFIFQYYEEEERQRGNFPDRFSGHQFPNYSSELNVNALLLGDSALYLCASSSGFGPDTQYFGPGTRLTVL.

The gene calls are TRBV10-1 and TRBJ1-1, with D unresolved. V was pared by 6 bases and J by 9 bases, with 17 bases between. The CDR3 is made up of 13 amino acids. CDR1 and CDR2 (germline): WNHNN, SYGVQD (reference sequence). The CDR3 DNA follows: TGCGCCAGCAGGGCATACGGGGAAAGGAAAGCTTTCTTT. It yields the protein CASRAYGERKAFF.

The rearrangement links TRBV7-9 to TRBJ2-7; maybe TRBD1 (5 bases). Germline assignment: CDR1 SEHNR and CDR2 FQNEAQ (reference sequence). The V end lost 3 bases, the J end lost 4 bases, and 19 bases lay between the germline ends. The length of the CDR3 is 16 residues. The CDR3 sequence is CASSFLSGSSGYEQYF. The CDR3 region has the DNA TGTGCCAGCAGCTTTCTTTCCGGCTCCTCAGGGTACGAGCAGTACTTC. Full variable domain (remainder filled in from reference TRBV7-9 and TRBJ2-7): DTGVSQNPRHKITKRGQNVTFRCDPISEHNRLYWYRQTLGQGPEFLTYFQNEAQLEKSRLLSDRFSAERPKGSFSTLEIQRTEQGDSAMYLCASSFLSGSSGYEQYFGPGTRLTVT.

CDR3 sequence (DNA): TGTGCCAGCAGCCAAGAGTTTCGGGGCGGGATTGTAGAGACCCAGTACTTC. Residues: CASSQEFRGGIVETQYF. V gene TRBV14 combines with J gene TRBJ2-5, with D perhaps matching TRBD2 (6 bases). Trimming took 0 bases from V and 4 from J, leaving 18 bases between them. Germline V gene sequence: CDR1 SGHDN, CDR2 FVKESK. The CDR3 has 17 residues. Full variable domain (outside the CDR3, taken from reference TRBV14 and TRBJ2-5): EAGVTQFPSHSVIEKGQTVTLRCDPISGHDNLYWYRRVMGKEIKFLLHFVKESKQDESGMPNNRFLAERTGGTYSTLKVQPAELEDSGVYFCASSQEFRGGIVETQYFGPGTRLLVL.

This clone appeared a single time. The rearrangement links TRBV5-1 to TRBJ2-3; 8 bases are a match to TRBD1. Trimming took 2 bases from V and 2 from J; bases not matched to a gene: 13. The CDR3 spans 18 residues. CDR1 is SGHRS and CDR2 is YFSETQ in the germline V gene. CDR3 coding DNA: TGCGCCAGCAGCTTACAGGGGGGAAATCCGAAATACACAGATACGCAGTATTTT. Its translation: CASSLQGGNPKYTDTQYF.

CDR3 region: CASTPDTSSYNEQFF. The CDR3 DNA is TGTGCCAGCACCCCTGACACCAGCTCCTACAATGAGCAGTTCTTC. The chain links TRBV27 to TRBJ2-1; D call uncertain. CDR1 is MNHEY and CDR2 is SMNVEV in the germline V gene (reference sequence). The CDR3 runs 15 residues. With 7 bases removed from V and 0 bases from J, the gap between germline ends came to 13 bases.

The CDR3 region has the DNA TGTGCCAGTAGTATCGGCGATGAACCGGGACTAAGAAATCAGCCCCAGCATTTT. Its translation: CASSIGDEPGLRNQPQHF. The chain uses TRBV19 and TRBJ1-5; D possibly corresponds to TRBD1 (5 bases). This CDR3 contains 18 residues. CDR1 and CDR2 from the germline V gene are LNHDA and SQIVND (reference sequence). Trimming pared 3 bases from V and 4 bases from J, leaving 22 bases between.

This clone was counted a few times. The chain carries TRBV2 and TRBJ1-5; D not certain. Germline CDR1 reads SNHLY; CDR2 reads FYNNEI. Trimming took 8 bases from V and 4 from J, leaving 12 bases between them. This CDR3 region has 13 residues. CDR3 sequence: CASESDSNQPQHF. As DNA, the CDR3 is TGTGCCAGCGAGAGCGACTCTAATCAGCCCCAGCATTTT. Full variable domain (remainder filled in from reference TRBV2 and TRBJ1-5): EPEVTQTPSHQVTQMGQEVILRCVPISNHLYFYWYRQILGQKVEFLVSFYNNEISEKSEIFDDQFSVERPDGSNFTLKIRSTKLEDSAMYFCASESDSNQPQHFGDGTRLSIL.

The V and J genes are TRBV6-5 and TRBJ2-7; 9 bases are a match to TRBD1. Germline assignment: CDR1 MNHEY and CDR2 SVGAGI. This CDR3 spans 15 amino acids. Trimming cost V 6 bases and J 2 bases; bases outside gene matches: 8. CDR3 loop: CASSPYTGGTYEQYF. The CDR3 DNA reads TGTGCCAGCAGCCCCTACACAGGGGGCACCTACGAGCAGTACTTC.

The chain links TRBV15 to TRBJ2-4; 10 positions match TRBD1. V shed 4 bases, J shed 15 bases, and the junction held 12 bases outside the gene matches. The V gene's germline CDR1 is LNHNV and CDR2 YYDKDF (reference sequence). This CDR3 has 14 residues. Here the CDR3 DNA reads TGTGCCACCAGCATGACAGGGGGCGCGGTTGAATGGTACTTC. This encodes CATSMTGGAVEWYF.

The chain's CDR3 is CASSGVSGQETQYF. The CDR3 DNA sequence: TGCGCCAGCAGTGGGGTTAGCGGACAAGAGACCCAGTACTTC. The chain is built from TRBV10-2 and TRBJ2-5; a possible D gene is TRBD2 (6 bases). Germline loops: CDR1 WSHSY, CDR2 SAAADI. This CDR3 comprises 14 residues. Trimming took 4 bases from V and 2 from J, leaving 11 bases between them.

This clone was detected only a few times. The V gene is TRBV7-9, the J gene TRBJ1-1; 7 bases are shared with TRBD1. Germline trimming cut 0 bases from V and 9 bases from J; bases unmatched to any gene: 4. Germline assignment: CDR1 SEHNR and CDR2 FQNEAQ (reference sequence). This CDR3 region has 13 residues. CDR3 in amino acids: CASSLAPGGKAFF. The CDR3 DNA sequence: TGTGCCAGCAGCTTAGCGCCAGGGGGAAAAGCTTTCTTT.

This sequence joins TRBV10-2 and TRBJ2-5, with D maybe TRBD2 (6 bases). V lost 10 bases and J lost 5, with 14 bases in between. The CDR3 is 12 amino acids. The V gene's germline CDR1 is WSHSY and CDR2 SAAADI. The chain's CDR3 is CATSLARETQYF. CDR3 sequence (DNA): TGCGCCACCTCCCTAGCGCGCGAGACCCAGTACTTC.

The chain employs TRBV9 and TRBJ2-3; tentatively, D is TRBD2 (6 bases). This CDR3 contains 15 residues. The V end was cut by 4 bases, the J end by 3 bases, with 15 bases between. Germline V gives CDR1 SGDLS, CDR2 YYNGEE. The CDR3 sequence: CASSRVGSVTDTQYF. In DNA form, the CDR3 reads TGTGCCAGCAGCCGGGTCGGGAGTGTGACAGATACGCAGTATTTT.

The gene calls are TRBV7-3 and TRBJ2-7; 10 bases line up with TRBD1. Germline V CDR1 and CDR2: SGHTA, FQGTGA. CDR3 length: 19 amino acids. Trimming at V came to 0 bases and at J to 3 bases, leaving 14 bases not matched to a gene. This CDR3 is CASSLTSSSGTGEFYEQYF. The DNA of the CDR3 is TGTGCCAGCAGCTTAACGAGTTCCTCCGGGACAGGGGAGTTCTACGAGCAGTACTTC.

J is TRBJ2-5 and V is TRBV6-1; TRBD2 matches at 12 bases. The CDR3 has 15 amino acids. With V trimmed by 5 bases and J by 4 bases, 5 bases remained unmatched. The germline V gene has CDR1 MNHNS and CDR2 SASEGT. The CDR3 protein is CASSSLAGGRETQYF. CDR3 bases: TGTGCCAGCAGTTCCCTAGCGGGAGGGCGAGAGACCCAGTACTTC.

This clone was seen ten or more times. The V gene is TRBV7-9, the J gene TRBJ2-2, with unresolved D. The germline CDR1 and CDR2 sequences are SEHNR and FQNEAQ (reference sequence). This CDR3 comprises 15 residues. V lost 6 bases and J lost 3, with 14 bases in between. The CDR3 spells CASSFTVLDTGELFF. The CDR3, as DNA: TGTGCCAGCAGTTTTACCGTTCTAGACACCGGGGAGCTGTTTTTT.

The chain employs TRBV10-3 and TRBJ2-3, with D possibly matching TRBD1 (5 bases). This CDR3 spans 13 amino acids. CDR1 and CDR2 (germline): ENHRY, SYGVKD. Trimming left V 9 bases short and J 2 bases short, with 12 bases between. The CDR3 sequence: CAISTEFTDTQYF. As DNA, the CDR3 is TGTGCCATTTCGACAGAGTTCACAGATACGCAGTATTTT.

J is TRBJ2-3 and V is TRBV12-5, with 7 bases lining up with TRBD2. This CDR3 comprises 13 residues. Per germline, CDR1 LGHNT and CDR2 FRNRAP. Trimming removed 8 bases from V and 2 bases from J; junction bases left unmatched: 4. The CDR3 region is CASCSGATDTQYF. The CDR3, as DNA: TGTGCTAGTTGCAGCGGGGCCACAGATACGCAGTATTTT.

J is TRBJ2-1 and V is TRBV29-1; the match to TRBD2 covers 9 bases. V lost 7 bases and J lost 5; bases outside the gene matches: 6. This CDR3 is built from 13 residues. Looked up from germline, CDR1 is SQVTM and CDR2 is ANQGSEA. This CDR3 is CSGLAGINNEQFF. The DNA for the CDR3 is TGCAGCGGGCTAGCGGGAATTAACAATGAGCAGTTCTTC.